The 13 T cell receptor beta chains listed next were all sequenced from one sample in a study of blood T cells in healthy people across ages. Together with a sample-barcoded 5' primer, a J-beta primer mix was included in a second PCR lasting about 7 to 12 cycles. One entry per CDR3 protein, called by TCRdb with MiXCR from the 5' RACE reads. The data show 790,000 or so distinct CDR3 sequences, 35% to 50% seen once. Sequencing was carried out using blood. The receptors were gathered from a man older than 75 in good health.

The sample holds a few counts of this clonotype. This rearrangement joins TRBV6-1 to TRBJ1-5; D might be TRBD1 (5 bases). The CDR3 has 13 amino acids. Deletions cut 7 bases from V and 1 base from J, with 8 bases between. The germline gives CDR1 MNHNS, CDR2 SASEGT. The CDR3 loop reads CASTRDSNQPQHF. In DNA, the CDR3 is TGTGCCAGCACCCGGGACAGCAATCAGCCCCAGCATTTT.

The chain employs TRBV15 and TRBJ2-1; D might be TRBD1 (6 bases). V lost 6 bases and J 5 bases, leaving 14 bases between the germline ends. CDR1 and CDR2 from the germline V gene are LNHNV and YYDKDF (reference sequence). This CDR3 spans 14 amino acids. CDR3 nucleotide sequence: TGTGCCACCAGGACAGGACCTAGGGACAATGAGCAGTTCTTC. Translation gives CATRTGPRDNEQFF.

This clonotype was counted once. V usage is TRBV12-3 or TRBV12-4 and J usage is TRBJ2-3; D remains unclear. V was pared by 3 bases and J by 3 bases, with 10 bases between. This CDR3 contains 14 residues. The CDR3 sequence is CASSLIIGTDTQYF. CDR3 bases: TGTGCCAGCAGTTTGATCATCGGGACAGATACGCAGTATTTT.

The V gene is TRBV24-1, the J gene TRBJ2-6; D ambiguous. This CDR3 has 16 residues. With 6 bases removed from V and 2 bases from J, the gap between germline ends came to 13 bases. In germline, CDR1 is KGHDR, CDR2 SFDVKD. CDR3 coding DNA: TGTGCCACCAGTTGGGGAAGCATGACTGGGGCCAACGTCCTGACTTTC. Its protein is CATSWGSMTGANVLTF.

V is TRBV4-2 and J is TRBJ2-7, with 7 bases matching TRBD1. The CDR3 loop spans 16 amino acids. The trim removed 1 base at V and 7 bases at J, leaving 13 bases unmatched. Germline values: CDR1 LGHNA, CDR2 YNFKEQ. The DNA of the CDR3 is TGTGCCAGCAGCCAAGTACGAGGGGGCTCCTACAATGAGCAGTACTTC. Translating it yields CASSQVRGGSYNEQYF.

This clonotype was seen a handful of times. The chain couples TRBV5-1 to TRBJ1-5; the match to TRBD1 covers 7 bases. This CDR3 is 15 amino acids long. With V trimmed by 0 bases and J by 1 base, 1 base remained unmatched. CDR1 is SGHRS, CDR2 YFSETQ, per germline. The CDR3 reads CASSLGDRSNQPQHF. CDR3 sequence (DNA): TGCGCCAGCAGCTTGGGGGACAGAAGCAATCAGCCCCAGCATTTT.

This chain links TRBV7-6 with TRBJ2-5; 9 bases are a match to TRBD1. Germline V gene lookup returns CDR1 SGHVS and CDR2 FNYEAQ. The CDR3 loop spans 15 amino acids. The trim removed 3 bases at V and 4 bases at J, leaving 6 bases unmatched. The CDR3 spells CASSLSTGGRETQYF. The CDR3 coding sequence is TGTGCCAGCAGCTTGTCAACAGGGGGCAGAGAGACCCAGTACTTC.

The CDR3 region has the DNA TGTGCCAGCCGAACTACAGGGGGCGGGGATGGCTACACCTTC. The encoded protein is CASRTTGGGDGYTF. V and J are TRBV12-3 or TRBV12-4 and TRBJ1-2; 9 bases match TRBD1. V lost 8 bases to trimming and J lost 6 bases; unmatched junction nucleotides: 10. CDR3 length: 14 residues.

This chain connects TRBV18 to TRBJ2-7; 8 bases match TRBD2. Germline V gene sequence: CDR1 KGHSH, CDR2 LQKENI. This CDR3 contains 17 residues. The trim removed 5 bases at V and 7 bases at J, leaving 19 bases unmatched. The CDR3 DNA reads TGTGCCAGCTCATCCAACCCCGGGAGGGTAGTCCACAATGAGCAGTACTTC. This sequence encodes CASSSNPGRVVHNEQYF.

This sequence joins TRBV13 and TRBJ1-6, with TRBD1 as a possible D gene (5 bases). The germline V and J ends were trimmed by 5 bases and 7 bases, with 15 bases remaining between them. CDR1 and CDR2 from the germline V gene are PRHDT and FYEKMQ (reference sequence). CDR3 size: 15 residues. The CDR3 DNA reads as TGTGCCAGCAGCAGGGGACGGGGAGGAAATTCACCCCTCCACTTT. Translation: CASSRGRGGNSPLHF.

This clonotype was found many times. The CDR3 sequence: CASSRLQGVDTEAFF. CDR3 sequence (DNA): TGTGCCAGCAGTCGTCTACAGGGGGTTGACACTGAAGCTTTCTTT. The chain carries TRBV7-9 and TRBJ1-1; 8 positions agree with TRBD1. V lost 6 bases to trimming and J lost 3 bases; unmatched junction nucleotides: 9. CDR1 and CDR2 from the germline V gene are SEHNR and FQNEAQ (reference sequence). CDR3 length: 15 residues. Full variable domain (outside the CDR3, taken from reference TRBV7-9 and TRBJ1-1): DTGVSQNPRHKITKRGQNVTFRCDPISEHNRLYWYRQTLGQGPEFLTYFQNEAQLEKSRLLSDRFSAERPKGSFSTLEIQRTEQGDSAMYLCASSRLQGVDTEAFFGQGTRLTVV.

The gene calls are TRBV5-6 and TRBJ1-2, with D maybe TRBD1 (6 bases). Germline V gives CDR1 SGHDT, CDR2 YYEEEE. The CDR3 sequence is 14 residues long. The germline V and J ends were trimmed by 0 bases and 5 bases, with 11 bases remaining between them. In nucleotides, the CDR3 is TGTGCCAGCAGCTTGGAGGACAGTATTTATGGCTACACCTTC. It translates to CASSLEDSIYGYTF.

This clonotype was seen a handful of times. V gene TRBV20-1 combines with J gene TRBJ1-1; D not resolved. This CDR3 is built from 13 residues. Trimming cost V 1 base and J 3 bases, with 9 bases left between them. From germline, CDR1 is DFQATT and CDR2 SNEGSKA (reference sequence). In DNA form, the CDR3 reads TGCAGTGCTAGAGGCAGGAGGGACACTGAAGCTTTCTTT. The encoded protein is CSARGRRDTEAFF.